The 10 T cell receptor beta chains in this list originate from one sample, sequenced in a study of control samples from healthy donors and cancer patients. Repertoires were generated with immunoSEQ multiplex PCR, while TCRdb's copy carries only in-frame clones and drops some. The sample carries over 100,000 clones, 92% recorded once. Input material: blood. These receptors all stem from a man aged 18 to 35 in good health.

The chain has TRBV5-1 and TRBJ1-1, with D possibly matching TRBD1 (6 bases). The V and J ends lost 6 bases and 4 bases respectively, with 19 bases between them. The CDR3 covers 15 residues. CDR1 is SGHRS and CDR2 is YFSETQ in the germline V gene. CDR3 DNA: TGCGCCAGCACCCAAGGGGGGGGGATCGGCACTGAAGCTTTCTTT. Amino acids: CASTQGGGIGTEAFF.

V is TRBV7-3 and J is TRBJ2-7, with D maybe TRBD1 (6 bases). CDR1 is SGHTA and CDR2 is FQGTGA in the germline V gene. Trimming stripped 3 bases from V and 0 bases from J, with 9 bases between. This CDR3 is 14 amino acids long. Written as DNA, the CDR3 is TGTGCCAGCAGCTTGACAGGCAGCTCCTACGAGCAGTACTTC. This encodes CASSLTGSSYEQYF. Drawing the rest from reference TRBV7-3 and TRBJ2-7, the complete variable domain is GAGVSQTPSNKVTEKGKYVELRCDPISGHTALYWYRQSLGQGPEFLIYFQGTGAADDSGLPNDRFFAVRPEGSVSTLKIQRTERGDSAVYLCASSLTGSSYEQYFGPGTRLTVT.

DNA for the CDR3: TGTGCCACCGGTTGGGTCCAAGAGACCCAGTACTTC. Translated: CATGWVQETQYF. This chain uses TRBV2 with TRBJ2-5, with unresolved D. This CDR3 has 12 amino acids. The V and J ends lost 10 bases and 1 base respectively, with 10 bases between them. CDR1 and CDR2 from the germline V gene are SNHLY and FYNNEI.

The rearrangement links TRBV5-4 to TRBJ1-4; D gene unclear. The CDR3 loop spans 13 amino acids. Trimming pared 0 bases from V and 8 bases from J, leaving 8 bases between. Germline CDR1 SGHNT, CDR2 YYREEE (reference sequence). CDR3 amino acids: CASSLGYWEKLFF. CDR3 bases: TGTGCCAGCAGCTTGGGATATTGGGAAAAACTGTTTTTT.

Of note for this clone: One junction end does not reproduce the germline sequence, and a read error may be involved. The chain uses TRBV27 and TRBJ1-2; D is unresolved. This CDR3 has 13 residues. Germline values: CDR1 MNHEY, CDR2 SMNVEV (reference sequence). DNA of the CDR3: TGTGCCAGCAGTTATTTCGGGCACTCAGGTATCATCTTC. Residues: CASSYFGHSGIIF.

This clone was counted once. V and J are TRBV5-1 and TRBJ2-1; 9 nucleotides align to TRBD2. This CDR3 has 16 amino acids. The J segment lost 2 bases and the V segment lost 4 bases, leaving 7 bases of the junction unmatched. The germline CDR1 and CDR2 sequences are SGHRS and YFSETQ. In DNA, the CDR3 is TGCGCCAGCAGCAAATCAGCGGGGGGAGCCTACAATGAGCAGTTCTTC. It codes for CASSKSAGGAYNEQFF.

The chain links TRBV9 to TRBJ1-5; 7 nucleotides agree with TRBD1. Germline lookup yields CDR1 SGDLS and CDR2 YYNGEE. The CDR3 totals 14 residues. Trimming cost V 4 bases and J 4 bases; bases outside gene matches: 5. The CDR3 sequence: CASSQGQRNQPQHF. The CDR3 region has the DNA TGTGCCAGCAGCCAGGGACAGCGGAATCAGCCCCAGCATTTT. The full variable domain, with the rest looked up from reference TRBV9 and TRBJ1-5, is DSGVTQTPKHLITATGQRVTLRCSPRSGDLSVYWYQQSLDQGLQFLIQYYNGEERAKGNILERFSAQQFPDLHSELNLSSLELGDSALYFCASSQGQRNQPQHFGDGTRLSIL.

The gene calls are TRBV21-1 and TRBJ2-1; TRBD2, the D gene given by the table, was not confirmed from the DNA. TRBV21-1 is given as a pseudogene. The CDR3 is made up of 18 amino acids. CDR3 sequence reads: CASSKVRCRSDNYNEQFF. CDR3 in DNA: TGTGCCAGCAGCAAAGTTCGGTGTCGAAGCGATAATTACAATGAGCAGTTCTTC.

J is TRBJ1-5 and V is TRBV5-6; TRBD1 aligns across 10 bases. Looked up from germline, CDR1 is SGHDT and CDR2 is YYEEEE. CDR3 length equals 16 residues. After removal of 2 bases from V and 5 bases from J, the junction contained 7 bases not matched to a gene. CDR3 residues: CASSLTGQGRDQPQHF. CDR3 DNA sequence: TGTGCCAGCAGCTTAACGGGACAGGGGCGAGATCAGCCCCAGCATTTT.

This CDR3 reads CASSLRAPDTQYF. The CDR3, as DNA: TGTGCCAGCAGCTTACGGGCACCAGATACGCAGTATTTT. This rearrangement joins TRBV5-7 to TRBJ2-3; D gene unclear. TRBV5-7 is designated an ORF whose function remains uncertain. V was trimmed by 2 bases and J by 4 bases, leaving 8 bases between them. This CDR3 is built from 13 residues.